A selection of T cell receptor beta chains follows, all from one sample in a study of PD-1 blockade in classical Hodgkin lymphoma. Using immunoSEQ multiplex PCR, the repertoire was profiled, and TCRdb retains in-frame clones only, with some absent. The sample yields approximately 89,000 clones, 83% seen once. The specimen was peripheral blood mononuclear cells (PBMCs), collected before the fourth cycle of nivolumab. Source of these receptors: a human donor with classical Hodgkin lymphoma. The CDR3 runs from the conserved cysteine through the conserved F or W. Fields, in order: D gene, J gene, clone size, V gene, CDR3 protein, CDR3 DNA. A D gene is named only where the DNA matches it firmly. Part of the rows lack a size; the others show once, few, many or a class for expanded clones.

>-|TRBJ2-7|medium-sized|TRBV4-1
CASSQDGLGQPYEQYF
TGCGCCAGCAGCCAAGATGGATTGGGACAACCCTACGAGCAGTACTTC
>-|TRBJ1-3|few|TRBV19
CASSIASGNTIYF
TGTGCCAGCTCGATCGCCTCTGGAAACACCATATATTTT
>-|TRBJ1-3|-|TRBV7-9
CASSLRRTDIGNTIYF
TGTGCCAGCAGCTTACGGAGGACAGATATTGGAAACACCATATATTTT
>-|TRBJ2-5|-|TRBV5-1
CASSFETGKETQYF
TGCGCCAGCAGCTTTGAAACAGGAAAAGAGACCCAGTACTTC
>TRBD2|TRBJ2-7|-|TRBV18
CASSHGLAVYEQYF
TGTGCCAGCTCACACGGACTAGCGGTCTACGAGCAGTACTTC
>-|TRBJ2-1|-|TRBV5-6
CASSLVGVVRQFF
TGTGCCAGCAGCTTGGTTGGGGTAGTACGGCAGTTCTTC
>-|TRBJ2-7|-|TRBV18
CASSLGKGREYEQYF
TGTGCCAGCTCACTGGGTAAGGGACGGGAGTACGAGCAGTACTTC
>-|TRBJ1-5|-|TRBV10-3
CAISSGDSNQPQHF
TGTGCCATCAGTTCCGGAGATAGCAATCAGCCCCAGCATTTT
>TRBD2|TRBJ2-4|-|TRBV7-2
CASSLAAQRERNIQYF
TGTGCCAGCAGCTTAGCAGCCCAGCGGGAACGGAACATTCAGTACTTC
>-|TRBJ1-5|once|TRBV6-1
CASSLGAGVNQPQHF
TGTGCCAGCAGCCTCGGGGCAGGGGTAAATCAGCCCCAGCATTTT
>TRBD1|TRBJ1-1|-|TRBV11-1
CASSAGTGQYEAFF
TGTGCCAGCAGCGCCGGGACAGGGCAATATGAAGCTTTCTTT
>TRBD1|TRBJ1-3|-|TRBV5-4
CASSLDRRATGNTIYF
TGTGCCAGCAGCCTGGACAGGAGGGCTACTGGAAACACCATATATTTT
>-|TRBJ1-2|-|TRBV19
CASSRGQNDYYGYTF
TGTGCCAGTAGTAGAGGGCAGAACGATTACTATGGCTACACCTTC
>-|TRBJ1-5|once|TRBV6-1
CASSEVFGRSNQPQHF
TGTGCCAGCAGTGAAGTCTTCGGAAGGAGCAATCAGCCCCAGCATTTT
>-|TRBJ2-3|-|TRBV15
CATSMMRATDTQYF
TGTGCCACCAGCATGATGCGAGCAACAGATACGCAGTATTTT
>-|TRBJ1-2|few|TRBV7-9
CASSLGQSVNYGYTF
TGTGCCAGCAGCTTAGGGCAGTCGGTTAACTATGGCTACACCTTC
>-|TRBJ1-2|-|TRBV30
CAWSPGRDYGYTF
TGTGCCTGGAGTCCGGGTAGGGACTATGGCTACACCTTC
>TRBD2|TRBJ2-5|-|TRBV5-1
CASSLVAREQETQYF
TGCGCCAGCAGCTTGGTGGCGCGGGAGCAGGAGACCCAGTACTTC
>TRBD2|TRBJ2-2|-|TRBV7-9
CASRRLAGGNTGELFF
TGTGCCAGCAGACGACTAGCGGGAGGTAACACCGGGGAGCTGTTTTTT
>-|TRBJ1-2|-|TRBV14
CASSAAVVDGYTF
TGTGCCAGCAGCGCGGCGGTGGTCGATGGCTACACCTTC
>TRBD1|TRBJ2-1|few|TRBV5-1
CASSLRDRGNEQFF
TGCGCCAGCAGCTTGCGGGACAGGGGTAATGAGCAGTTCTTC
>-|TRBJ2-3|-|TRBV30
CAWSQGFDQYF
TGTGCCTGGAGTCAGGGCTTTGACCAGTATTTT
>TRBD2|TRBJ2-3|-|TRBV4-2
CASSQVSGGSTDTQYF
TGTGCCAGCAGCCAAGTCAGCGGGGGCAGCACAGATACGCAGTATTTT
>-|TRBJ2-7|-|TRBV10-3
CAISQPDSGSYEQYF
TGTGCCATCAGTCAACCGGACAGTGGCTCCTACGAGCAGTACTTC
>-|TRBJ2-3|-|TRBV9
CASSVGWAGTDTQYF
TGTGCCAGCAGCGTAGGGTGGGCAGGCACAGATACGCAGTATTTT
>-|TRBJ2-2|few|TRBV14
CASSPEGYRGNTGELFF
TGTGCCAGCAGCCCCGAGGGTTATAGGGGGAACACCGGGGAGCTGTTTTTT
>TRBD1|TRBJ1-2|-|TRBV7-8
CASSLDRTGNYGYTF
TGTGCCAGCAGCTTAGATAGGACAGGGAACTATGGCTACACCTTC
>-|TRBJ1-2|-|TRBV5-6
CASSLGTASLRGF
TGTGCCAGCAGCTTGGGGACGGCTTCGCTTCGGGGATTC
>-|TRBJ1-4|-|TRBV29-1
CSAYATNEKLFF
TGCAGCGCTTATGCAACTAATGAAAAACTGTTTTTT
>-|TRBJ2-3|-|TRBV9
CASSSRGSGGGTDTQYF
TGTGCCAGCAGCTCGAGAGGATCGGGGGGCGGCACAGATACGCAGTATTTT
>-|TRBJ2-1|-|TRBV7-6
CASSLIGGGGYNEQFF
TGTGCCAGCAGCTTAATCGGTGGAGGGGGGTACAATGAGCAGTTCTTC
>-|TRBJ2-7|-|TRBV7-9
CASSLAQGHEQYF
TGTGCCAGCAGCTTAGCGCAGGGCCACGAGCAGTACTTC
>-|TRBJ1-1|-|TRBV6-6
CASSYRVNTEAFF
TGTGCCAGCAGTTACCGAGTGAACACTGAAGCTTTCTTT
>TRBD1|TRBJ2-7|few|TRBV28
CASSQPGTAYEQYF
TGTGCCAGCAGTCAACCCGGGACAGCCTACGAGCAGTACTTC
>-|TRBJ1-3|-|TRBV7-6
CASSLGQGSGNTIYF
TGTGCCAGCAGCTTAGGACAAGGCTCTGGAAACACCATATATTTT
>-|TRBJ1-6|-|TRBV25-1
CASIGPNYNSPLHF
TGTGCCAGCATCGGGCCGAACTATAATTCACCCCTCCACTTT
>-|TRBJ1-2|-|TRBV2
CASSEALGPGSIWYGYTF
TGTGCCAGCAGTGAAGCGCTTGGCCCGGGCTCTATATGGTATGGCTACACCTTC
>-|TRBJ2-1|-|TRBV27
CATTGRTGDNEQFF
TGTGCCACAACGGGACGGACCGGGGACAATGAGCAGTTCTTC
>TRBD1|TRBJ1-1|-|TRBV7-8
CASSSPDRGDLAFF
TGTGCCAGCAGCTCACCCGACAGGGGAGATTTGGCTTTCTTT
>TRBD1|TRBJ2-7|-|TRBV4-2
CASSQSGTEDYEQYF
TGTGCCAGCAGCCAGTCCGGGACAGAGGACTACGAGCAGTACTTC